Presented here are 15 T cell receptor beta chains from one specimen sequenced in a study of long-term antiretroviral therapy in people with HIV. Researchers report immunoSEQ v3.0 was run at survey level. Profiling relied on immunoSEQ multiplex PCR, and the TCRdb table lists in-frame clones only, not all of them. The repertoire holds over 25,000 clones, with over 80% as singletons. The sequenced sample was unsorted PBMCs, obtained 3.2 years before starting antiretroviral therapy. These receptors originate from a middle-aged man with HIV.

The chain combines TRBV30 with TRBJ1-6; perhaps TRBD1 as D (6 bases). The CDR3 covers 16 residues. Trimming stripped 0 bases from V and 8 bases from J, with 17 bases between. Germline CDR1 is GTSNPN and CDR2 is SVGIG (reference sequence). CDR3 coding DNA: TGTGCCTGGAGTGTATCTGGGGGCGCATGGGATTCACCCCTCCACTTT. Translation gives CAWSVSGGAWDSPLHF. Complete variable domain (other parts from reference TRBV30 and TRBJ1-6): SQTIHQWPATLVQPVGSPLSLECTVEGTSNPNLYWYRQAAGRGLQLLFYSVGIGQISSEVPQNLSASRPQDRQFILSSKKLLLSDSGFYLCAWSVSGGAWDSPLHFGNGTRLTVT.

The chain joins TRBV6-5 to TRBJ2-1, with 11 bases lining up with TRBD2. From germline, CDR1 is MNHEY and CDR2 SVGAGI. CDR3 length: 14 residues. V shed 9 bases and J 7 bases; nucleotides not matched to a gene: 8. The CDR3, as DNA: TGTGCCAGTTCACTAGCGGGAGTGTCGAATGAGCAGTTCTTC. It yields the protein CASSLAGVSNEQFF.

This clone was observed a handful of times. The CDR3 spells CASSHGSSGGYEQYF. The DNA of the CDR3 is TGTGCCAGCAGCCACGGTTCTAGCGGGGGTTACGAGCAGTACTTC. V and J are TRBV4-2 and TRBJ2-7, with TRBD2 matching over 10 bases. The CDR3 runs 15 residues. The V gene end was trimmed by 3 bases and the J gene end by 4 bases; junction bases not matched to a gene: 6. CDR1 is LGHNA, CDR2 YNFKEQ, per germline.

This chain connects TRBV18 to TRBJ2-7; 11 nucleotides match TRBD2. The CDR3 loop spans 13 amino acids. With V trimmed by 3 bases and J by 6 bases, 1 base remained unmatched. Germline CDR1 reads KGHSH; CDR2 reads LQKENI. The CDR3 spells CASSPGLAAEQYF. CDR3 sequence (DNA): TGTGCCAGCTCACCGGGACTAGCGGCCGAGCAGTACTTC.

The chain employs TRBV7-2 and TRBJ1-3, with D perhaps TRBD1 (5 bases). In germline, CDR1 is SGHTA, CDR2 FQGNSA. CDR3 length equals 15 residues. V lost 5 bases, J lost 0 bases, and 11 bases lay in between. The CDR3 DNA reads as TGTGCCAGCAGCAGTGGGGCAGGCTCTGGAAACACCATATATTTT. It yields the protein CASSSGAGSGNTIYF.

The J gene is TRBJ2-3, the V gene TRBV5-1; TRBD2 is a possible D gene (7 bases). The CDR3 runs 17 residues. Germline CDR1 SGHRS, CDR2 YFSETQ. With 0 bases removed from V and 0 bases from J, the gap between germline ends came to 14 bases. The CDR3 spells CASSLGGGGPSTDTQYF. DNA of the CDR3: TGCGCCAGCAGCTTGGGGGGCGGGGGCCCTAGCACAGATACGCAGTATTTT.

The chain uses TRBV7-8 and TRBJ1-5; 7 bases line up with TRBD1. Germline V CDR1 and CDR2: SGHVS, FQNEAQ. V lost 2 bases to trimming and J lost 1 base; unmatched junction nucleotides: 5. This CDR3 has 16 amino acids. CDR3 DNA sequence: TGTGCCAGCAGCTTACGAGGGGGCCCCAGCAATCAGCCCCAGCATTTT. Encoded protein: CASSLRGGPSNQPQHF.

This rearrangement joins TRBV5-1 to TRBJ2-3; D may be TRBD1 (6 bases). V was shortened by 1 base and J by 7 bases, with 16 bases between the two germline ends. Per germline, CDR1 SGHRS and CDR2 YFSETQ. The CDR3 length is 15 residues. CDR3 in DNA: TGCGCCAGCAGCTTGCAGGGGTTCGTTGTGAATACGCAGTATTTT. Translated: CASSLQGFVVNTQYF. Looking up the rest from reference TRBV5-1 and TRBJ2-3 gives the full variable domain: KAGVTQTPRYLIKTRGQQVTLSCSPISGHRSVSWYQQTPGQGLQFLFEYFSETQRNKGNFPGRFSGRQFSNSRSEMNVSTLELGDSALYLCASSLQGFVVNTQYFGPGTRLTVL.

This chain connects TRBV5-1 to TRBJ1-2; D is unclear. V gave up 4 bases and J gave up 8 bases, with 21 bases separating them. The CDR3 is 15 residues long. CDR1 is SGHRS and CDR2 is YFSETQ in the germline V gene. The CDR3 region is CASSVGGVGVGGYTF. The CDR3 nucleotides read TGCGCCAGCAGCGTTGGCGGGGTTGGTGTGGGAGGCTACACCTTC.

The CDR3 coding sequence is TGTGCCAGCAGCAGGGACAGGGGAAGGGAACTGTTTTTT. This gives the protein CASSRDRGRELFF. The rearrangement joins TRBV6-4 to TRBJ1-4, with 10 positions matching TRBD1. CDR1 is MRHNA, CDR2 SNTAGT, per germline. V shed 6 bases, J shed 12 bases, and the junction held 7 bases outside the gene matches. There are 13 residues in the CDR3.

J is TRBJ2-1 and V is TRBV7-2; TRBD2 agrees at 7 bases. The germline CDR1 and CDR2 sequences are SGHTA and FQGNSA. Unmatched junction bases numbered 2, after V lost 3 bases and J lost 0 bases. This CDR3 is built from 15 residues. The CDR3 bases are TGTGCCAGCAGCTTCCGGGGGGTCTCCTACAATGAGCAGTTCTTC. Translation: CASSFRGVSYNEQFF.

V is TRBV10-3 and J is TRBJ2-7; no clear D gene. The CDR3 consists of 11 residues. V gave up 10 bases and J gave up 0 bases, with 7 bases separating them. The V gene's germline CDR1 is ENHRY and CDR2 SYGVKD. The DNA of the CDR3 is TGTGCCACAAGATTCTCCTACGAGCAGTACTTC. It translates to CATRFSYEQYF.

This clone has more than one count but fewer than ten. The V gene is TRBV7-3, the J gene TRBJ2-1; perhaps TRBD1 as D (5 bases). The CDR3 is 13 residues long. Germline loops: CDR1 SGHTA, CDR2 FQGTGA. V lost 5 bases to trimming and J lost 6 bases, with 11 bases between them. CDR3 sequence: CASSPDTINEQFF. CDR3 DNA: TGTGCCAGCAGCCCGGACACGATCAATGAGCAGTTCTTC. The whole variable domain, remainder taken from reference TRBV7-3 and TRBJ2-1, is GAGVSQTPSNKVTEKGKYVELRCDPISGHTALYWYRQSLGQGPEFLIYFQGTGAADDSGLPNDRFFAVRPEGSVSTLKIQRTERGDSAVYLCASSPDTINEQFFGPGTRLTVL.

This sequence joins TRBV9 and TRBJ2-1; 9 positions agree with TRBD2. Losses at the gene ends were 0 bases for V and 7 bases for J; bases not matched to a gene: 5. This CDR3 comprises 15 residues. Germline-derived CDR1 and CDR2 are SGDLS and YYNGEE. The CDR3 DNA is TGTGCCAGCAGCGTAGAATTGCGGGAGGGAAATGAGCAGTTCTTC. Translating it yields CASSVELREGNEQFF.

The V gene is TRBV19, the J gene TRBJ2-7, with 9 bases fitting TRBD1. The germline V gene encodes CDR1 LNHDA and CDR2 SQIVND (reference sequence). V lost 10 bases and J lost 2; bases outside the gene matches: 9. The CDR3 has 14 amino acids. Here the CDR3 DNA reads TGTGCCACCCGAGGGACAGGGAGGACCTACGAGCAGTACTTC. Translating gives CATRGTGRTYEQYF.